This paragraph covers one TCR beta chain sequence. What it binds is not known. This sample was included in a study of cytomegalovirus exposure and HLA in healthy donors. PCR amplification relied on 60 Vbeta primers (plus 13 Jbeta primers). Only in-frame clones appear in the TCRdb table, and some are missing; sequencing was by immunoSEQ multiplex PCR. This sample has about 150,000 clones; around 80% occur once, and the top ten carry roughly an eighth. Study-wide results and caveats: In vitro testing confirmed a few CMV-associated chains as specific for CMV antigens. Later analysis showed TCR association rates varying by HLA locus, highest for DRB1 and lowest for HLA-C.

The receptor comes from a woman between 35 and 50 years old in good health and CMV-seronegative. The sequencing input was PBMCs.

This CDR3 reads CASSQDWASGNTIYF. The CDR3 DNA reads TGTGCCAGCAGCCAAGATTGGGCCTCTGGAAACACCATATATTTT. V is TRBV4-2 and J is TRBJ1-3; D not certain. Trimming took off 0 bases at V and 0 bases at J, with 6 bases between the two ends. The CDR3 spans 15 residues. CDR1 LGHNA and CDR2 YNFKEQ come from the germline V gene.